This passage covers 31 T cell receptor beta chains from one sample sequenced in a study of response to subunit inactivated influenza vaccine. TCRdb re-called the RT-PCR reads through MiXCR, storing one row per CDR3 protein. Of 450,000 to 600,000 distinct CDR3 sequences in the sample, less than 7.5% were seen once. The sample was PBMCs from blood, taken roughly 24 months after vaccination. These receptors were taken from a man between 50 and 69 years old who received an inactivated influenza vaccine.

This clonotype was seen many times. The chain links TRBV29-1 to TRBJ2-7; a possible D gene is TRBD1 (5 bases). With 7 bases removed from V and 4 bases from J, the gap between germline ends came to 20 bases. Germline CDR1 and CDR2: SQVTM and ANQGSEA. This CDR3 is 14 amino acids long. The CDR3 here is CSAVRGSGSYEQYF. The CDR3 DNA reads as TGCAGCGCCGTTAGGGGATCAGGATCGTACGAGCAGTACTTC.

In its sample, this clonotype was seen a few times. The CDR3 reads CASSFSGVSNQPQHF. The CDR3 DNA reads as TGTGCCAGCAGTTTTAGCGGTGTTAGCAATCAGCCCCAGCATTTT. This chain joins TRBV27 and TRBJ1-5; D unresolved. This CDR3 has 15 residues. V was cut by 3 bases and J by 0 bases, with 9 bases left in between. CDR1 and CDR2 (germline): MNHEY, SMNVEV (reference sequence).

This clonotype showed up just a few times. The chain employs TRBV10-3 and TRBJ2-7; 7 nucleotides align to TRBD2. Germline CDR1 and CDR2: ENHRY and SYGVKD. Trimming cost V 3 bases and J 1 base; bases outside gene matches: 9. The CDR3 spans 16 residues. Here the CDR3 DNA reads TGTGCCATCAGTGATCGAGGGAGGGCCCGTTCCTACGAGCAGTACTTC. As protein: CAISDRGRARSYEQYF.

This clonotype was counted many times. The CDR3 protein is CASSFLGQGLSGANVLTF. The DNA for the CDR3 is TGTGCCAGCAGTTTCCTGGGACAGGGGCTCTCTGGGGCCAACGTCCTGACTTTC. The chain recombines TRBV27 with TRBJ2-6, with TRBD1 identical over 10 bases. V shed 3 bases and J 0 bases; nucleotides not matched to a gene: 5. The CDR3 consists of 18 residues. CDR1 is MNHEY, CDR2 SMNVEV, per germline (reference sequence).

This clonotype was found many times. The rearrangement links TRBV12-3 or TRBV12-4 to TRBJ1-2; 7 nucleotides agree with TRBD1. J lost 9 bases, V lost 1 base, and 5 bases had no gene match. The CDR3 sequence is 13 residues long. CDR3 protein: CASSLEGGVRYTF. The CDR3 coding sequence is TGTGCCAGCAGTTTAGAAGGGGGCGTACGCTACACCTTC.

In this sample, this clonotype turned up a few times. The chain links TRBV3-1 to TRBJ2-5; D uncertain. The CDR3 consists of 15 residues. Looked up from germline, CDR1 is LGHDT and CDR2 is YNNKEL (reference sequence). Trimming shortened V by 0 bases and J by 2 bases, and 10 bases separated the two germline ends. DNA of the CDR3: TGTGCCAGCAGCCAAGATCCGGGCAGGCAAGAGACCCAGTACTTC. Amino acid sequence: CASSQDPGRQETQYF.

There are a few counts of this clonotype. The V call is TRBV7-2, the J call TRBJ2-7; 15 positions agree with TRBD2. Germline V gene lookup returns CDR1 SGHTA and CDR2 FQGNSA. The CDR3 consists of 16 residues. With V trimmed by 4 bases and J by 4 bases, 5 bases remained unmatched. The DNA for the CDR3 is TGTGCCAGCAGCTCGAGGACTAGCGGGGGGGCATACGAGCAGTACTTC. Protein sequence: CASSSRTSGGAYEQYF.

The rearrangement uses TRBV7-6 and TRBJ2-7; 14 bases map to TRBD2. The CDR3 totals 16 residues. The J segment lost 5 bases and the V segment lost 5 bases, leaving 8 bases of the junction unmatched. Germline V gene lookup returns CDR1 SGHVS and CDR2 FNYEAQ. In DNA form, the CDR3 reads TGTGCCAGCAGCCTCCGCGGGACTAGCGGGAGTGACGAGCAGTACTTC. Protein sequence: CASSLRGTSGSDEQYF.

This clonotype turned up a few times. CDR3 sequence (DNA): TGTGCCAGCAGCCCTTCATATTCACCCCTCCACTTT. Protein sequence: CASSPSYSPLHF. J is TRBJ1-6 and V is TRBV25-1; no clear D. Germline V gene lookup returns CDR1 MGHDK and CDR2 SYGVNS. With 6 bases removed from V and 8 bases from J, the gap between germline ends came to 8 bases. The CDR3 spans 12 residues.

A few counts support this clonotype. The chain recombines TRBV18 with TRBJ2-1; 10 nucleotides agree with TRBD1. Germline CDR1 KGHSH, CDR2 LQKENI. The junction had 9 bases not matched to a gene; V was cut back by 2 bases and J by 8 bases. This CDR3 contains 16 residues. DNA of the CDR3: TGTGCCAGCTCACCAAATCCCGGGACAGGGGTGGATGAGCAGTTCTTC. It codes for CASSPNPGTGVDEQFF.

In its sample, this clonotype was seen many times. V is TRBV4-3 and J is TRBJ2-5; TRBD1 matches at 9 bases. The V segment lost 0 bases and the J segment 0 bases; nucleotides outside the gene matches: 5. The CDR3 length is 17 residues. Germline lookup yields CDR1 LGHNA and CDR2 YSLEER. The CDR3 DNA is TGCGCCAGCAGCCAAGATGACGGACAGGGGTACCAAGAGACCCAGTACTTC. Its translation: CASSQDDGQGYQETQYF.

The chain combines TRBV7-2 with TRBJ2-7; no definite D call. The CDR3 runs 14 residues. Germline loops: CDR1 SGHTA, CDR2 FQGNSA. V dropped 5 bases and J dropped 2 bases, with 13 bases sitting between them. CDR3: CASSPDTEAYEQYF. As DNA, the CDR3 is TGTGCCAGCAGCCCCGACACGGAAGCCTACGAGCAGTACTTC.

V and J are TRBV6-5 and TRBJ1-4; D is possibly TRBD1 (6 bases). The CDR3 is 12 amino acids. Per germline, CDR1 MNHEY and CDR2 SVGAGI. Trimming stripped 8 bases from V and 5 bases from J, with 9 bases between. CDR3 sequence reads: CASCTGNEKLFF. The CDR3 DNA is TGTGCCAGCTGCACAGGGAATGAAAAACTGTTTTTT.

This clonotype was counted between two and nine times. The chain carries TRBV9 and TRBJ2-3; D call uncertain. Trimming took off 2 bases at V and 5 bases at J, with 12 bases between the two ends. The CDR3 is made up of 14 amino acids. In germline, CDR1 is SGDLS, CDR2 YYNGEE. CDR3 in amino acids: CASSVSALIDTQYF. CDR3 sequence (DNA): TGTGCCAGCAGCGTCTCAGCCCTAATAGATACGCAGTATTTT. The full variable domain, in which reference TRBV9 and TRBJ2-3 provide the parts outside the CDR3, is DSGVTQTPKHLITATGQRVTLRCSPRSGDLSVYWYQQSLDQGLQFLIQYYNGEERAKGNILERFSAQQFPDLHSELNLSSLELGDSALYFCASSVSALIDTQYFGPGTRLTVL.

The V and J genes are TRBV18 and TRBJ2-1; D is uncertain. Germline CDR1 is KGHSH and CDR2 is LQKENI. V was cut by 3 bases and J by 15 bases, with 18 bases left in between. CDR3 length: 13 residues. CDR3 DNA: TGTGCCAGCTCACCTTCTTTCGACGTGCCCCCGTTCTTC. It encodes CASSPSFDVPPFF.

The chain combines TRBV6-1 with TRBJ1-1; 7 bases are a match to TRBD1. The V gene end was trimmed by 10 bases and the J gene end by 1 base; junction bases not matched to a gene: 6. CDR1 is MNHNS, CDR2 SASEGT, per germline. The CDR3 contains 13 residues. The CDR3 sequence is CATIDRANTEAFF. The CDR3 bases are TGTGCCACAATAGACAGGGCGAACACTGAAGCTTTCTTT.

This clonotype turned up a few times. The rearrangement links TRBV10-3 to TRBJ1-1; TRBD1 matches 10 bases. This CDR3 has 15 residues. Germline V gives CDR1 ENHRY, CDR2 SYGVKD. Trimming cost V 10 bases and J 1 base; bases outside gene matches: 9. DNA for the CDR3: TGTGCCACGTCCCGGGACAGGGGTCGGAACACTGAAGCTTTCTTT. Translating gives CATSRDRGRNTEAFF.

This rearrangement joins TRBV27 to TRBJ1-1; tentatively, D is TRBD1 (5 bases). Trimming stripped 2 bases from V and 2 bases from J, with 12 bases between. The CDR3 has 15 residues. CDR1 and CDR2 from the germline V gene are MNHEY and SMNVEV (reference sequence). The CDR3 coding sequence is TGTGCCAGCAGTTTAGCCCAGGGTATAAACACTGAAGCTTTCTTT. Amino acid sequence: CASSLAQGINTEAFF.

This clonotype was recorded many times. The rearrangement links TRBV11-2 to TRBJ2-1; D is possibly TRBD2 (6 bases). With 1 base removed from V and 5 bases from J, the gap between germline ends came to 24 bases. There are 19 residues in the CDR3. CDR1 and CDR2 (germline): SGHAT, FQNNGV. DNA of the CDR3: TGTGCCAGCAGCTTAGTTCCTTCGTTAGCGGAAACCCCCAACAATGAGCAGTTCTTC. This encodes CASSLVPSLAETPNNEQFF.

This clonotype was seen at least ten times. This chain links TRBV7-2 with TRBJ2-1; 8 positions agree with TRBD2. J lost 8 bases, V lost 1 base, and 7 bases had no gene match. The CDR3 contains 15 residues. The germline CDR1 and CDR2 sequences are SGHTA and FQGNSA. The CDR3, as DNA: TGTGCCAGCAGCTTAGTAAGCGGGAGTATCGATGAGCAGTTCTTC. Translating it yields CASSLVSGSIDEQFF.

This clonotype was recorded many times. The gene calls are TRBV10-3 and TRBJ2-7; TRBD1 matches at 7 bases. Germline-derived CDR1 and CDR2 are ENHRY and SYGVKD. V dropped 4 bases and J dropped 4; count of bases not matched to a gene: 1. The CDR3 is 12 amino acids. In DNA form, the CDR3 reads TGTGCCATCAGTGGGACAGGTTACGAGCAGTACTTC. Translating it yields CAISGTGYEQYF.

The table lists this clonotype with many counts. The chain employs TRBV28 and TRBJ1-1, with unresolved D. The CDR3 runs to 13 residues. Germline lookup yields CDR1 MDHEN and CDR2 SYDVKM. V lost 2 bases, J lost 0 bases, and 4 bases lay in between. CDR3 in DNA: TGTGCCAGCAGTTTACATATGAACACTGAAGCTTTCTTT. This gives the protein CASSLHMNTEAFF. The full variable domain, rest sourced from reference TRBV28 and TRBJ1-1, is DVKVTQSSRYLVKRTGEKVFLECVQDMDHENMFWYRQDPGLGLRLIYFSYDVKMKEKGDIPEGYSVSREKKERFSLILESASTNQTSMYLCASSLHMNTEAFFGQGTRLTVV.

This sequence joins TRBV4-3 and TRBJ2-7; D remains unclear. With 2 bases removed from V and 0 bases from J, the gap between germline ends came to 5 bases. The CDR3 extends over 13 amino acids. The germline CDR1 and CDR2 sequences are LGHNA and YSLEER. CDR3 protein: CASSQRSSYEQYF. For the CDR3, the DNA is TGCGCCAGCAGCCAACGGAGCTCCTACGAGCAGTACTTC.

This clonotype came up a few times. The rearrangement links TRBV6-2 or TRBV6-3 to TRBJ1-5; possible D gene TRBD1, 6 bases. The germline gives CDR1 MNHEY, CDR2 SVGEGT. Trimming took off 5 bases at V and 2 bases at J, with 16 bases between the two ends. The CDR3 has 16 amino acids. DNA for the CDR3: TGTGCCAGCAGTAGGGGGACTCGCCCTGGCAATCAGCCCCAGCATTTT. It codes for CASSRGTRPGNQPQHF.

The genes are TRBV7-2 and TRBJ1-2; D not resolved. The CDR3 has 14 residues. CDR1 and CDR2 (germline): SGHTA, FQGNSA. Trimming took off 1 base at V and 8 bases at J, with 14 bases between the two ends. CDR3 sequence reads: CASSLESRYSGYTF. The CDR3 nucleotides read TGTGCCAGCAGCTTAGAAAGTCGGTATTCCGGCTACACCTTC.

This clonotype was seen ten or more times. The V gene is TRBV24-1, the J gene TRBJ2-7, with 7 bases matching TRBD1. CDR3 length equals 16 residues. In germline, CDR1 is KGHDR, CDR2 SFDVKD. V lost 3 bases, J lost 1 base, and 8 bases stayed unmatched. The DNA for the CDR3 is TGTGCCACCAGTGATCCGAGGACAGGTTCGTCCTACGAGCAGTACTTC. Translating gives CATSDPRTGSSYEQYF.

This clonotype has only a few counts. The chain combines TRBV5-1 with TRBJ2-1, with D possibly TRBD2 on 5 matching bases. Germline V CDR1 and CDR2: SGHRS, YFSETQ. The ends were cut back, 5 bases at V and 6 bases at J, with 15 bases in the middle. The CDR3 consists of 14 residues. Written as DNA, the CDR3 is TGCGCCAGCAGTCGTAATAGCGACGGCAATGAGCAGTTCTTC. Protein product: CASSRNSDGNEQFF.

This clonotype was picked up many times. CDR3 loop: CASSQSGTSGGETQYF. DNA for the CDR3: TGTGCCAGCAGCCAGTCCGGGACTAGCGGAGGGGAGACCCAGTACTTC. This chain uses TRBV4-2 with TRBJ2-5; 11 nucleotides line up with TRBD2. V lost 3 bases, J lost 5 bases, and 8 bases stayed unmatched. The CDR3 length is 16 residues. Germline V gene sequence: CDR1 LGHNA, CDR2 YNFKEQ.

This clonotype was seen at least ten times. The V call is TRBV2, the J call TRBJ2-1; 9 bases align to TRBD2. The CDR3 is 15 amino acids. CDR1 is SNHLY, CDR2 FYNNEI, per germline. V gave up 4 bases and J gave up 5 bases; unmatched junction bases: 6. This chain's CDR3 is CASSGVAGVNNEQFF. The DNA of the CDR3 is TGTGCCAGCAGTGGGGTAGCGGGAGTGAACAATGAGCAGTTCTTC. Together with reference TRBV2 and TRBJ2-1, the CDR3 gives the full variable domain: EPEVTQTPSHQVTQMGQEVILRCVPISNHLYFYWYRQILGQKVEFLVSFYNNEISEKSEIFDDQFSVERPDGSNFTLKIRSTKLEDSAMYFCASSGVAGVNNEQFFGPGTRLTVL.

Details on this clonotype: It may be a read error: a sequence one base away is much more abundant. The CDR3 DNA follows: TGTGCCAGCAGCGGAGGGACTTCTAGGAGTGAAGATAAGCAGTATTTT. Translating it yields CASSGGTSRSEDKQYF. The chain couples TRBV9 to TRBJ2-3, with a possible D match to TRBD2 (6 bases). Germline-derived CDR1 and CDR2 are SGDLS and YYNGEE. The CDR3 extends over 16 amino acids.

In its sample, this clonotype was seen many times. This chain uses TRBV12-3 or TRBV12-4 with TRBJ2-6, with D tentatively TRBD1 or TRBD2 (5 bases each). The CDR3 runs to 15 residues. Trimming left V 6 bases short and J 0 bases short, with 9 bases between. The CDR3 coding sequence is TGTGCCAGCAGAGAGGGGAGCTCTGGGGCCAACGTCCTGACTTTC. Translating it yields CASREGSSGANVLTF.